This TCR beta chain is from a study of shared clonotypes between healthy human individuals. This CDR3 region has 17 residues. Germline CDR1 and CDR2: SGHDN and FVKESK. Trimming removed 4 bases from V and 0 bases from J, with 19 bases in between. It was approximately 0.2 ug DNA, around 32,000 T cell genomes, that sorted-subset replicate PCRs used. Clones were read by immunoSEQ multiplex PCR, and TCRdb kept only the in-frame ones, dropping some. This repertoire shows about 1.5 million clones, 98% found once; its top ten account for approximately 0.45%. Source material: naive CD4+ T cells sorted from blood. The subset here: CD45RA+ positively selected. The receptor was isolated from a man aged 25-45 years in good health. The gene calls are TRBV14 and TRBJ2-7, with D possibly matching TRBD2 (7 bases). The CDR3 bases are TGTGCCAGCAGCCGCCAAACGGGGGGCGCCTACTCCTACGAGCAGTACTTC. Translated: CASSRQTGGAYSYEQYF.